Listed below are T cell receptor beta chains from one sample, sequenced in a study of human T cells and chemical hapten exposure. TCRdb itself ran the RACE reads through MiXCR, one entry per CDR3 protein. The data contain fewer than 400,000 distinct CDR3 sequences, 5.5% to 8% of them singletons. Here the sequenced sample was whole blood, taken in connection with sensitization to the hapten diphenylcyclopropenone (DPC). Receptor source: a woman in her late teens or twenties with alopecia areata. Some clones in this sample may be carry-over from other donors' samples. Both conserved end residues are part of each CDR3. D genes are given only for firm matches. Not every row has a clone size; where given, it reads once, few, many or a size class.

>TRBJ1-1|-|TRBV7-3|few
TGTGCCAGCAGCTTATCACCAGGGGTCATCACTGAAGCTTTCTTT
CASSLSPGVITEAFF
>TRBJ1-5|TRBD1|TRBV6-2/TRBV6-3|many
TGTGCCAGCAGCTGGACAGGACGCGGCAATCAGCCCCAGCATTTT
CASSWTGRGNQPQHF
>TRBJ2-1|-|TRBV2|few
TGTGCCAGCAGTAAGGCCCAGGCCTACAATGAGCAGTTCTTC
CASSKAQAYNEQFF
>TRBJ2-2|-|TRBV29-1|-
TGCAGCGTTGTATCGGACGGCGGGGAGCTGTTTTTT
CSVVSDGGELFF
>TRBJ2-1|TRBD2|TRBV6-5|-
TGTGCCAGCAGCGGAGTAGCGGGGCACAATGAGCAGTTCTTC
CASSGVAGHNEQFF
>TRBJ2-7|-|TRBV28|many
TGTGCCAGCAGTCCGCTGGGTGCGTACCAGACCGAGCAGTACTTC
CASSPLGAYQTEQYF
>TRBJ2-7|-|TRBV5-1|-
TGCGCCAGCAGCGCTACAGGAACAGACTACGAGCAGTACTTC
CASSATGTDYEQYF
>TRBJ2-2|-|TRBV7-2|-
TGTGCCAGCAGCCGCCCGTACACCGGGGAGCTGTTTTTT
CASSRPYTGELFF
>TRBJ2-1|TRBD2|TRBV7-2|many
TGTGCCAGCAGCTTAGGGGCACTAGCGGGGAGGGATGAGCAGTTCTTC
CASSLGALAGRDEQFF
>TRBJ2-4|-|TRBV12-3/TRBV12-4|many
TGTGCCAGCAGTCGGCGTCGTCAGGGGTTTGGTAGGGGAAACCAAAACATTCAGTACTTC
CASSRRRQGFGRGNQNIQYF
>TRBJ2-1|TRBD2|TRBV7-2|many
TGTGCCAGCAGCTTTGTCGGGACTAGCCTCTCCTACAATGAGCAGTTCTTC
CASSFVGTSLSYNEQFF
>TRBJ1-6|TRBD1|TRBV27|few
TGTGCCAGCAGTTTATTTGGGGACAGGGATTCACCCCTCCACTTT
CASSLFGDRDSPLHF
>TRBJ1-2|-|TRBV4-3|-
TGCGCCAGCAGCCAAGGGGAAGGCCGGGGTGGCTACACCTTC
CASSQGEGRGGYTF
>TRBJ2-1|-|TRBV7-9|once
TGTGCCAGCAGCGACGTGGGGATCTACAATGAGCAGTTCTTC
CASSDVGIYNEQFF
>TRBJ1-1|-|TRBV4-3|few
TGCGCCAGCAGCCAAGATCAAGGACAGTCTTACACTGAAGCTTTCTTT
CASSQDQGQSYTEAFF
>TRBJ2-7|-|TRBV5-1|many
TGCGCCAGCAGCTTACTTGATTTGGGCCTTGAGCAGTACTTC
CASSLLDLGLEQYF
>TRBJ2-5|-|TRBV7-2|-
TGTGCCAGCACCCCCCGCGGCCAAGAGACCCAGTACTTC
CASTPRGQETQYF